The entry below describes one T cell receptor (beta chain). These data come from a study of Ad26.COV2.S vaccination and SARS-CoV-2 variants. Germline CDR1 is MNHNY and CDR2 is SVGAGI (reference sequence). The germline V and J ends were trimmed by 6 bases and 3 bases, with 9 bases remaining between them. This CDR3 comprises 12 residues. Treatment reported: some 20 received Ad26.COV2.S at low or high dose, single or two shots; several received placebo; per-sample allocation not given. The samples were gathered on day 63 after the first injection of vaccine or placebo. Clones were sequenced by immunoSEQ multiplex PCR, and TCRdb holds only the in-frame ones, with some missing. The sample has about 350,000 clones; 88% are singletons.

Sequences were derived from peripheral blood, sampled in a trial of Ad26.COV2.S vaccine versus placebo. The gene calls are TRBV6-6 and TRBJ2-7; D not resolved. The sequence was collected from a person between 18 and 59 years old who received the Ad26.COV2.S COVID-19 vaccine or a placebo. Here the CDR3 reads CASRDWGYEQYF. The CDR3 DNA sequence: TGTGCCAGCAGAGACTGGGGCTACGAGCAGTACTTC.